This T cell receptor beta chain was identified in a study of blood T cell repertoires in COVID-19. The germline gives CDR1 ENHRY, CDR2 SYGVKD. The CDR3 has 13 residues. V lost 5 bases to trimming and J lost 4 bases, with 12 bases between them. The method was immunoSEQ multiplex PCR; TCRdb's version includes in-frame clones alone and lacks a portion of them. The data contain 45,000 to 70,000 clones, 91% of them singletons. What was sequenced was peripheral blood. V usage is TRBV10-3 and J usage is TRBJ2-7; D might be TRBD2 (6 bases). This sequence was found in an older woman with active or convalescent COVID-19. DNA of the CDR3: TGTGCCATCAGTACGGGACTTTCGTACGAGCAGTACTTC. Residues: CAISTGLSYEQYF.